This TCR beta chain was recorded in a study of T cell responses to AZD1222 COVID-19 vaccine. Germline CDR1 is MDHEN and CDR2 is SYDVKM. V lost 7 bases and J 5 bases, leaving 17 bases between the germline ends. The CDR3 is 14 residues long. Clones were read by immunoSEQ multiplex PCR, and TCRdb kept only the in-frame ones, dropping some. The data show around 140,000 clones, approximately 93% seen once. This material consisted of peripheral blood, taken after recovery from COVID-19. This sequence was found in an adult who had recovered from COVID-19. The V gene is TRBV28, the J gene TRBJ1-1; D may be TRBD1 (6 bases). CDR3 bases: TGTGCCAGCAACCGGGACAATCCGACGACTGAAGCTTTCTTT. Its protein is CASNRDNPTTEAFF. The complete variable domain, with remaining parts taken from reference TRBV28 and TRBJ1-1, reads DVKVTQSSRYLVKRTGEKVFLECVQDMDHENMFWYRQDPGLGLRLIYFSYDVKMKEKGDIPEGYSVSREKKERFSLILESASTNQTSMYLCASNRDNPTTEAFFGQGTRLTVV.